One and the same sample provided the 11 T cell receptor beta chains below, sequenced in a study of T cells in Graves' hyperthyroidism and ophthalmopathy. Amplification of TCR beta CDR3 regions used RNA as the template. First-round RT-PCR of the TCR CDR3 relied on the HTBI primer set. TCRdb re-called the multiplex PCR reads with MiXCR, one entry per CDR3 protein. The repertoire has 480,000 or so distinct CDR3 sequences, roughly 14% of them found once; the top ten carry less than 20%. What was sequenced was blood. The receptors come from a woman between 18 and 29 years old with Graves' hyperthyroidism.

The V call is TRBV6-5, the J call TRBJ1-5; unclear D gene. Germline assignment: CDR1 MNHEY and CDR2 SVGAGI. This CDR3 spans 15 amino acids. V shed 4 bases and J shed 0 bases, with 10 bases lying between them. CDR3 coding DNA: TGTGCCAGCAGTTCCGGGCCGTATAGCAATCAGCCCCAGCATTTT. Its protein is CASSSGPYSNQPQHF.

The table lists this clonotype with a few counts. The CDR3: CASSFSLGKSSGANVLTF. The CDR3 nucleotides read TGTGCCAGCAGCTTTAGTCTCGGAAAGAGCTCTGGGGCCAACGTCCTGACTTTC. V gene TRBV7-9 combines with J gene TRBJ2-6, with D unclear. The V end lost 3 bases, the J end lost 0 bases, and 15 bases lay between the germline ends. This CDR3 spans 18 amino acids. Germline V gene sequence: CDR1 SEHNR, CDR2 FQNEAQ (reference sequence).

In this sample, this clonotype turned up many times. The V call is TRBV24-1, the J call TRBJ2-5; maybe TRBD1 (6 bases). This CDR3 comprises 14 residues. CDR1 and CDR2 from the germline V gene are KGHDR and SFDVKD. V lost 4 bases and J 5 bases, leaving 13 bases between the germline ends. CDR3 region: CATSDRGQWETQYF. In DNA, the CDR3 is TGTGCCACCAGTGACCGTGGACAGTGGGAGACCCAGTACTTC.

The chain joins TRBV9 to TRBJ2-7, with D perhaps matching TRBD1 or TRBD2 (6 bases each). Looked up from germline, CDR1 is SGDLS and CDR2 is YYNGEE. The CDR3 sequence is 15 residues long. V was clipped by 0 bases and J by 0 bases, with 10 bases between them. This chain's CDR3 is CASSVDGGGSYEQYF. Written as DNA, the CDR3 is TGTGCCAGCAGCGTAGACGGGGGCGGCTCCTACGAGCAGTACTTC.

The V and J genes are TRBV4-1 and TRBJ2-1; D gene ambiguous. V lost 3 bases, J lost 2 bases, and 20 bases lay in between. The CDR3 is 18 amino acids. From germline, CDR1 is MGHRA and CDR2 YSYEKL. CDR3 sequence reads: CASSHPRNLIVPYNEQFF. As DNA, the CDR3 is TGCGCCAGCAGCCACCCCCGTAACCTAATCGTCCCCTACAATGAGCAGTTCTTC.

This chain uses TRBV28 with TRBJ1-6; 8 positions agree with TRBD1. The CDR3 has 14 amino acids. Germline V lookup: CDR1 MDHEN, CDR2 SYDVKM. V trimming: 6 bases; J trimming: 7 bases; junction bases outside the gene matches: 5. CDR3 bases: TGTGCCAGCAGACGGACAGGGTCGAATTCACCCCTCCACTTT. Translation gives CASRRTGSNSPLHF.

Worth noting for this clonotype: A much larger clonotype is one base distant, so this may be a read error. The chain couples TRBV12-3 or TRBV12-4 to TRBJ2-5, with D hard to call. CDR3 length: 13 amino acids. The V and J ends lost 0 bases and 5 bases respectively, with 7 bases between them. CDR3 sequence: CASSLAVLETQYF. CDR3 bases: TGTGCCAGCAGTTTAGCGGTCTTGGAGACCCAGTACTTC.

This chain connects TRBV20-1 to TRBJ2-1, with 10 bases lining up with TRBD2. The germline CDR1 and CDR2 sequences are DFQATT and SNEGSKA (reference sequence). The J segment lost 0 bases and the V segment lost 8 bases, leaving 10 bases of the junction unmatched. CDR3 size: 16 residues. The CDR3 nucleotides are TGCAGTACAGGGACTAGCGCAAGGAGCTCCTACAATGAGCAGTTCTTC. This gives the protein CSTGTSARSSYNEQFF.

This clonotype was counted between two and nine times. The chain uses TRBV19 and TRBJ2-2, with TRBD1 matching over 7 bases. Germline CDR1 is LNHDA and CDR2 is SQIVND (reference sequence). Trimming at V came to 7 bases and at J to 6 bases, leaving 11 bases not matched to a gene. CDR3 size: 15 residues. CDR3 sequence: CASTVRQGAAGELFF. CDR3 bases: TGTGCCAGTACCGTGAGACAGGGAGCGGCCGGGGAGCTGTTTTTT.

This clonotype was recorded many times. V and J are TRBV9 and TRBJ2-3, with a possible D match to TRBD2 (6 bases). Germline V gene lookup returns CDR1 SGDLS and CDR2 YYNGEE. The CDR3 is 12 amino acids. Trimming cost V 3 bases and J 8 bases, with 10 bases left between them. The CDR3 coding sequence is TGTGCCAGCAGCGAAATGACTAGTACGCAGTATTTT. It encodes CASSEMTSTQYF.

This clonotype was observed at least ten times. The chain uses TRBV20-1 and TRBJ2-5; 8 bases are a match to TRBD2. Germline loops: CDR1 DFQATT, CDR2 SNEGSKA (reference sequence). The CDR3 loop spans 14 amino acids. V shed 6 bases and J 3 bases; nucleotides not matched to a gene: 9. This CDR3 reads CSAGVAGREETQYF. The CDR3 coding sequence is TGCAGTGCGGGTGTAGCGGGACGGGAAGAGACCCAGTACTTC.